The clone carrying this T cell receptor (beta chain) was picked up a small number of times. Its target is unknown. This sample was included in a study of blood T cells in healthy people across ages. Next came a second PCR, run for about 6 to 11 cycles, which used a sample-barcoded 5' primer along with a J-beta primer mix. TCRdb re-derived calls from the 5' RACE reads in MiXCR, one entry per CDR3 protein. The sample shows approximately 1.5 million distinct CDR3 sequences, about 42% of them seen only once. The germline V gene encodes CDR1 WSHSY and CDR2 SAAADI. This CDR3 contains 15 residues. Germline trimming cut 7 bases from V and 1 base from J; bases unmatched to any gene: 8. Study results and limitations: Bulk PBMC profiling left naive and antigen-experienced comparisons inconclusive.

The source material was blood. This TCR came from a woman aged 18 to 35 in good health. The chain links TRBV10-2 to TRBJ1-1, with 8 positions matching TRBD1. CDR3 nucleotide sequence: TGCGCCAGCAAGGGACACAGGGGGGCGAACACTGAAGCTTTCTTT. Encoded protein: CASKGHRGANTEAFF.